These T cell receptor beta chains were read from a single sample in a study of early T cells in non-severe SARS-CoV-2 infection. One entry per CDR3 protein, called by TCRdb with MiXCR from the 5' RACE reads. The sample yields 97,000 or so distinct CDR3 sequences, about an eighth seen once. The source material was whole blood. These TCRs come from an adult who was a healthcare worker with PCR-confirmed SARS-CoV-2 infection or an uninfected control (not recorded which). The CDR3 runs from the conserved cysteine through the conserved F or W. D genes are given only for firm matches. Clone sizes are given selectively: once, few, many, or a class where the clone is expanded.

D: TRBD1
V: TRBV19
size: few
J: TRBJ2-4
length: 15
DNA: TGTGCCAGTAGTATAGCGTTAAGACAGGGCCCCATTCAGTACTTC
CDR3: CASSIALRQGPIQYF

D: NA
V: TRBV20-1
size: many
J: TRBJ2-2
length: 13
DNA: TGCAGTGCTAGCCTCGCAAACACCGGGGAGCTGTTTTTT
CDR3: CSASLANTGELFF

D: TRBD1
V: TRBV19
size: many
J: TRBJ2-5
length: 15
DNA: TGTGCCAGTTCCTCCGGGACAGGGGGGTCGGAGACCCAGTACTTC
CDR3: CASSSGTGGSETQYF

D: NA
V: TRBV15
size: NA
J: TRBJ1-4
length: 15
DNA: TGTGCCACCAGCAGAGATTATACGAGAGGTGAAAAACTGTTTTTT
CDR3: CATSRDYTRGEKLFF

D: TRBD1
V: TRBV28
size: NA
J: TRBJ2-2
length: 15
DNA: TGTGCCAGCACCCCCGGGACAGGGTTCGGCGGGGAGCTGTTTTTT
CDR3: CASTPGTGFGGELFF

D: NA
V: TRBV4-1
size: NA
J: TRBJ2-1
length: 14
DNA: TGCGCCAGCAGCCAAGCTGGAAGGAGGAATGAGCAGTTCTTC
CDR3: CASSQAGRRNEQFF

D: NA
V: TRBV25-1
size: few
J: TRBJ1-2
length: 13
DNA: TGTGCCAGCAGTGAATTTGGGGGAGACGGCTACACCTTC
CDR3: CASSEFGGDGYTF

D: NA
V: TRBV20-1
size: few
J: TRBJ2-7
length: 11
DNA: TGCAGTGCTAGTCCCTACTACGAGCAGTACTTC
CDR3: CSASPYYEQYF

D: TRBD2
V: TRBV6-2/TRBV6-3
size: many
J: TRBJ2-7
length: 16
DNA: TGTGCCCTTCGCCGGCTAGCGGGGACGAACCGATACGAGCAGTACTTC
CDR3: CALRRLAGTNRYEQYF

D: TRBD2
V: TRBV2
size: few
J: TRBJ2-7
length: 15
DNA: TGTGCCAGCAGTGGACTAGCGGGAGCACGATACGAGCAGTACTTC
CDR3: CASSGLAGARYEQYF

D: NA
V: TRBV6-6
size: NA
J: TRBJ1-1
length: 13
DNA: TGTGCCAGCAGTTACTCGAGGCCAGATGAAGCTTTCTTT
CDR3: CASSYSRPDEAFF

D: NA
V: TRBV7-2
size: NA
J: TRBJ2-1
length: 15
DNA: TGTGCCAGCAGCCCCCAACCGGGAGTATTGGGTGAGCAGTTCTTC
CDR3: CASSPQPGVLGEQFF